Included here is one T cell receptor (beta chain) sequence, with context. This record belongs to a study of control samples from healthy donors and cancer patients. This CDR3 region has 14 residues. Germline CDR1 is LGHNA and CDR2 is YSLEER. The V gene lost 3 bases and the J gene lost 1 base, with 9 bases spanning the gap. TCRdb keeps only in-frame clones here, not all; method: immunoSEQ multiplex PCR. The sample lists under 150,000 clones, 75% to 90% seen once, with more than 4% in the top ten. The clonotype was recovered from a man under 40 in good health. The rearrangement uses TRBV4-3 and TRBJ2-5; perhaps D is TRBD1 or TRBD2 (5 bases each). The sample comprised blood. The chain's CDR3 is CASSQVGTQETQYF. The CDR3 DNA is TGCGCCAGCAGCCAGGTCGGGACCCAAGAGACCCAGTACTTC.